A selection of T cell receptor beta chains follows, all from one sample in a study of CD8+CD57+ T cells in acquired aplastic anemia. From the reads, TCRdb called clonotypes with MiXCR, one entry per CDR3 protein. This sample has 200,000 to 250,000 distinct CDR3 sequences, with approximately 35% found just once. The source material was sorted CD4+, CD8+, or CD8+CD57+ T cells (not recorded which) from PBMCs. The receptors stem from a human donor in good health, serving as a control. Each CDR3 is given with its conserved first and last residue. Fields, in order: V gene, J gene, clone size, D gene, CDR3 DNA, CDR3 protein. The D gene is left open where the match is weak. A row's size may be missing; if present it is once, few, many or a size class.

V gene: TRBV20-1; J gene: TRBJ2-7; clone size: many; D gene: TRBD2; CDR3 DNA: TGCAGTGCTAGAAAAGGACTAGCGGGAGGTTTTGAGCAGTACTTC; CDR3 protein: CSARKGLAGGFEQYF
V gene: TRBV2; J gene: TRBJ2-5; clone size: once; D gene: TRBD2; CDR3 DNA: TGTGCCAGCGCGGGGAGGGAAAAGACCCAGTACTTC; CDR3 protein: CASAGREKTQYF
V gene: TRBV29-1; J gene: TRBJ1-1; clone size: many; D gene: NA; CDR3 DNA: TGCAGCGTTGACAGGGCTTTGCGCCGCTATCCTGAAGCTTTCTTT; CDR3 protein: CSVDRALRRYPEAFF
V gene: TRBV20-1; J gene: TRBJ1-1; clone size: many; D gene: TRBD1; CDR3 DNA: TGCAGTGCTAGAGAAGGACAGGGAAGGAACACTGAAGCTTTCTTT; CDR3 protein: CSAREGQGRNTEAFF
V gene: TRBV7-2; J gene: TRBJ1-1; clone size: many; D gene: NA; CDR3 DNA: TGTGCCAGCAGCCGACGGGGGGAGAACACTGAAGCTTTCTTT; CDR3 protein: CASSRRGENTEAFF
V gene: TRBV11-2; J gene: TRBJ2-2; clone size: NA; D gene: TRBD2; CDR3 DNA: TGTGCCAGCAGGGTACTAGCGGGGGGACATACCGGGGAGCTGTTTTTT; CDR3 protein: CASRVLAGGHTGELFF
V gene: TRBV2; J gene: TRBJ1-2; clone size: NA; D gene: NA; CDR3 DNA: TGTGCCAGCAGGGAGGAGGATCGCTATGGCTACACCTTC; CDR3 protein: CASREEDRYGYTF
V gene: TRBV6-1; J gene: TRBJ1-2; clone size: few; D gene: NA; CDR3 DNA: TGTGCCAGCAGTGGTAACCGTTTGATAGTTGGCTACACCTTC; CDR3 protein: CASSGNRLIVGYTF
V gene: TRBV19; J gene: TRBJ1-6; clone size: NA; D gene: NA; CDR3 DNA: TGTGCCAGTAGAACCGGGGCCACAAATTCACCCCTCCACTTT; CDR3 protein: CASRTGATNSPLHF
V gene: TRBV2; J gene: TRBJ1-2; clone size: few; D gene: NA; CDR3 DNA: TGTGCCAGCAACCCGGGCCCCATCCGTGTCTATGGCTACACCTTC; CDR3 protein: CASNPGPIRVYGYTF
V gene: TRBV19; J gene: TRBJ1-1; clone size: many; D gene: TRBD1; CDR3 DNA: TGTGCCAGTATCCCCGGACAGGGGAGGACTGAAGCTTTCTTT; CDR3 protein: CASIPGQGRTEAFF
V gene: TRBV10-1; J gene: TRBJ1-1; clone size: medium-sized; D gene: TRBD1; CDR3 DNA: TGCGCCAGCAGTGATTACAGGGGGAGGAACACTGAAGCTTTCTTT; CDR3 protein: CASSDYRGRNTEAFF
V gene: TRBV4-2; J gene: TRBJ2-1; clone size: NA; D gene: TRBD2; CDR3 DNA: TGTGCCAGCAGCCAAGACCTACACGGACTAGCGGGAGGCAATGAGCAGTTCTTC; CDR3 protein: CASSQDLHGLAGGNEQFF
V gene: TRBV10-3; J gene: TRBJ1-6; clone size: few; D gene: TRBD1; CDR3 DNA: TGTGCCATCAGTGAAGTTGGGGACAGGGCCGGCTCACCCCTCCACTTT; CDR3 protein: CAISEVGDRAGSPLHF
V gene: TRBV10-3; J gene: TRBJ1-1; clone size: NA; D gene: TRBD1; CDR3 DNA: TGTGCCATCAGTGAGTCCCCAGGGGGGGGAAAAGCTTTCTTT; CDR3 protein: CAISESPGGGKAFF
V gene: TRBV20-1; J gene: TRBJ1-4; clone size: NA; D gene: TRBD1; CDR3 DNA: TGCAGTGCAATCCAACCCGGGACAGGGGATGAAAAACTGTTTTTT; CDR3 protein: CSAIQPGTGDEKLFF
V gene: TRBV9; J gene: TRBJ1-2; clone size: NA; D gene: NA; CDR3 DNA: TGTGCCAGCAGCCTAGGGCCAGGGGAGACTAACTATGGCTACACCTTC; CDR3 protein: CASSLGPGETNYGYTF
V gene: TRBV9; J gene: TRBJ2-2; clone size: NA; D gene: NA; CDR3 DNA: TGTGCCAGCAGCCTGATCGGGGGCCTGAACACCGGGGAGCTGTTTTTT; CDR3 protein: CASSLIGGLNTGELFF
V gene: TRBV5-1; J gene: TRBJ1-2; clone size: many; D gene: TRBD1; CDR3 DNA: TGCGCCAGCAGCCCGAGGGGACAGGGAGACGGCTACACCTTC; CDR3 protein: CASSPRGQGDGYTF
V gene: TRBV10-1; J gene: TRBJ1-3; clone size: many; D gene: NA; CDR3 DNA: TGCGCCAGCAGTCCGGACGGAGCCGGTCCCACCATATATTTT; CDR3 protein: CASSPDGAGPTIYF
V gene: TRBV4-1; J gene: TRBJ2-5; clone size: many; D gene: NA; CDR3 DNA: TGCGCCAGCAGCCGCATACTAGCAGAGACCCAGTACTTC; CDR3 protein: CASSRILAETQYF
V gene: TRBV19; J gene: TRBJ2-7; clone size: NA; D gene: NA; CDR3 DNA: TGTGCCAGTAGTATCGACCTCCTAGCAGCCAACAAGGAGCAGTACTTC; CDR3 protein: CASSIDLLAANKEQYF
V gene: TRBV7-9; J gene: TRBJ1-1; clone size: many; D gene: TRBD1; CDR3 DNA: TGTGCCAGCAGCTGGGGCGGGACAGACACTGAAGCTTTCTTT; CDR3 protein: CASSWGGTDTEAFF
V gene: TRBV10-2; J gene: TRBJ1-1; clone size: NA; D gene: NA; CDR3 DNA: TGCGCCAGCAGGGTTACCTTGAACACTGAAGCTTTCTTT; CDR3 protein: CASRVTLNTEAFF
V gene: TRBV5-4; J gene: TRBJ2-1; clone size: few; D gene: TRBD1; CDR3 DNA: TGTGCCAGCAGTCTTGGTCCGGGACAGCAAAAAAGCTCCGACAATGAGCAGTTCTTC; CDR3 protein: CASSLGPGQQKSSDNEQFF
V gene: TRBV6-2/TRBV6-3; J gene: TRBJ2-3; clone size: NA; D gene: TRBD2; CDR3 DNA: TGTGCCAGCAGTTACTCCGGCCTAGCGGGAGCGAGTGGATCCCGCACAGATACGCAGTATTTT; CDR3 protein: CASSYSGLAGASGSRTDTQYF
V gene: TRBV24-1; J gene: TRBJ1-5; clone size: NA; D gene: NA; CDR3 DNA: TGTGCCACCAGTTGGCATCCCGGGGGCGGTCAGCCCCAGCATTTT; CDR3 protein: CATSWHPGGGQPQHF
V gene: TRBV20-1; J gene: TRBJ2-2; clone size: NA; D gene: NA; CDR3 DNA: TGCAGTACTAGACAACGGAGTGGCACCGGGGAGCTGCTTTTT; CDR3 protein: CSTRQRSGTGELLF
V gene: TRBV19; J gene: TRBJ1-5; clone size: many; D gene: NA; CDR3 DNA: TGTGCCAGCGATGATGGGGACACGCAGTTTGATGGGAATCAGCCCCAGCATTTT; CDR3 protein: CASDDGDTQFDGNQPQHF
V gene: TRBV29-1; J gene: TRBJ1-2; clone size: NA; D gene: TRBD1; CDR3 DNA: TGCAGCGTTGCGCGGGGTTTGACAGGGCATAAGGACTATGGCTACACCTTC; CDR3 protein: CSVARGLTGHKDYGYTF
V gene: TRBV20-1; J gene: TRBJ1-2; clone size: many; D gene: NA; CDR3 DNA: TGCAGTGTTAGGGGGTATCAGTATGGCTACACCTTC; CDR3 protein: CSVRGYQYGYTF
V gene: TRBV7-2; J gene: TRBJ2-7; clone size: NA; D gene: TRBD1; CDR3 DNA: TGTGCCAGCAGCTTAGCGCCAGGGGGCATGTACGAGCAGTACTTC; CDR3 protein: CASSLAPGGMYEQYF
V gene: TRBV19; J gene: TRBJ2-3; clone size: many; D gene: NA; CDR3 DNA: TGTGCCAGTAGTCGGCGGGCTCGAACAGATACGCAGTATTTT; CDR3 protein: CASSRRARTDTQYF
V gene: TRBV2; J gene: TRBJ1-2; clone size: NA; D gene: TRBD1; CDR3 DNA: TGTGCCAGCAGTGAACGTCGGGGACAGGTGGGCTACACCTTC; CDR3 protein: CASSERRGQVGYTF
V gene: TRBV10-3; J gene: TRBJ2-6; clone size: many; D gene: NA; CDR3 DNA: TGTGCCATCAGTGAGTCAGGGGTAATATGGGGTTCTGGGGCCAACGTCCTGACTTTC; CDR3 protein: CAISESGVIWGSGANVLTF
V gene: TRBV2; J gene: TRBJ1-2; clone size: NA; D gene: TRBD1; CDR3 DNA: TGTGCCAGCAGTGAACCCGGACAGGGGGCAGGGTCAAACTATGGCTACACCTTC; CDR3 protein: CASSEPGQGAGSNYGYTF
V gene: TRBV29-1; J gene: TRBJ2-3; clone size: many; D gene: NA; CDR3 DNA: TGCAGCGTTGTAGGCACAGATACGCAGTATTTT; CDR3 protein: CSVVGTDTQYF
V gene: TRBV5-1; J gene: TRBJ1-3; clone size: NA; D gene: NA; CDR3 DNA: TGCGCCAGCAGCTTGGACCCGGGTTCTGGAAACACCATATATTTT; CDR3 protein: CASSLDPGSGNTIYF
V gene: TRBV4-1; J gene: TRBJ2-6; clone size: NA; D gene: NA; CDR3 DNA: TGCGCCAGCAGCCACGTTAGTGGCTCTGGGGCCAACGTCCTGACTTTC; CDR3 protein: CASSHVSGSGANVLTF
V gene: TRBV10-1; J gene: TRBJ2-2; clone size: many; D gene: NA; CDR3 DNA: TGCGCCAGCAGTGAGAGGGGGGCGAACACCGGGGAGCTGTTTTTT; CDR3 protein: CASSERGANTGELFF
V gene: TRBV30; J gene: TRBJ1-2; clone size: many; D gene: NA; CDR3 DNA: TGTGCCTGGAGAGGTGTAGCTAACTATGGCTACACCTTC; CDR3 protein: CAWRGVANYGYTF
V gene: TRBV28; J gene: TRBJ1-2; clone size: NA; D gene: TRBD1; CDR3 DNA: TGTGCCAGCAGCCCCCTGTCAGGGGGAGGAGGCTACACCTTC; CDR3 protein: CASSPLSGGGGYTF
V gene: TRBV25-1; J gene: TRBJ2-1; clone size: few; D gene: TRBD2; CDR3 DNA: TGTGCCAGCAGCCCCAGGGGTTGGTATCCTAGCGGGAGTAGTCATGAGCAGTTCTTC; CDR3 protein: CASSPRGWYPSGSSHEQFF
V gene: TRBV2; J gene: TRBJ2-1; clone size: many; D gene: NA; CDR3 DNA: TGTGCCAGCAAACGGACAGAGAATTCCTACAATGAGCAGTTCTTC; CDR3 protein: CASKRTENSYNEQFF
V gene: TRBV20-1; J gene: TRBJ1-1; clone size: many; D gene: NA; CDR3 DNA: TGCAGTGCTAGAGAGGTAGGGAAGAACACTGAAGCTTTCTTT; CDR3 protein: CSAREVGKNTEAFF
V gene: TRBV5-1; J gene: TRBJ1-2; clone size: NA; D gene: TRBD1; CDR3 DNA: TGCGCCAGCAGCTTGGGGGGACAGGGAGCCTATGGCTACACCTTC; CDR3 protein: CASSLGGQGAYGYTF
V gene: TRBV5-5; J gene: TRBJ2-7; clone size: many; D gene: TRBD1; CDR3 DNA: TGTGCCAGCAGCAGGCCCCGGACAGGACACTCCTACGAGCAGTACTTC; CDR3 protein: CASSRPRTGHSYEQYF
V gene: TRBV2; J gene: TRBJ2-1; clone size: NA; D gene: NA; CDR3 DNA: TGTGCCAGCAGTTTCTTCTCCCATGAGCAGTTCTTC; CDR3 protein: CASSFFSHEQFF
V gene: TRBV4-1; J gene: TRBJ2-6; clone size: NA; D gene: TRBD2; CDR3 DNA: TGCGCCAGCAACCGCGGACTAGCGGGAGTTTCTGGGGCCAACGTCCTGACTTTC; CDR3 protein: CASNRGLAGVSGANVLTF
V gene: TRBV15; J gene: TRBJ2-7; clone size: NA; D gene: NA; CDR3 DNA: TGTGCCACATCCTACGAGCAGTACTTC; CDR3 protein: CATSYEQYF
V gene: TRBV12-3/TRBV12-4; J gene: TRBJ2-7; clone size: NA; D gene: NA; CDR3 DNA: TGTGTCAGCAGCCCCCGCGTAACCTCCTACGAGCAGTACTTC; CDR3 protein: CVSSPRVTSYEQYF
V gene: TRBV20-1; J gene: TRBJ2-1; clone size: many; D gene: NA; CDR3 DNA: TGCAGCGCTCCCCAGGTGAGAACCATCAATGAGCAGTTCTTC; CDR3 protein: CSAPQVRTINEQFF
V gene: TRBV5-1; J gene: TRBJ1-5; clone size: NA; D gene: TRBD1; CDR3 DNA: TGCGCCAGCAGCACCGGACAGGGGGGTCAGCCCCAGCATTTT; CDR3 protein: CASSTGQGGQPQHF
V gene: TRBV4-1; J gene: TRBJ1-2; clone size: many; D gene: NA; CDR3 DNA: TGCGCCAGCAGCCAAGGAGTAGGACAGTGGGCTAACTATGGCTACACCTTC; CDR3 protein: CASSQGVGQWANYGYTF
V gene: TRBV5-1; J gene: TRBJ2-3; clone size: few; D gene: NA; CDR3 DNA: TGCGCCAGCAGCCAGGGGGAAAGACTAGGGGGGACAGATACGCAGTATTTT; CDR3 protein: CASSQGERLGGTDTQYF
V gene: TRBV2; J gene: TRBJ2-7; clone size: many; D gene: NA; CDR3 DNA: TGTGCCAGCATCGAAGGGGCAGGGTCCTACGAGCAGTACTTC; CDR3 protein: CASIEGAGSYEQYF
V gene: TRBV25-1; J gene: TRBJ2-7; clone size: NA; D gene: TRBD1; CDR3 DNA: TGTGCCAGCAGACACAGTACAGGGGTCGAGCAGTACTTC; CDR3 protein: CASRHSTGVEQYF
V gene: TRBV4-1; J gene: TRBJ2-3; clone size: few; D gene: TRBD2; CDR3 DNA: TGCGCCAGCAGCCAAGATGTATTAGGACTAGCTAGCACAGATACGCAGTATTTT; CDR3 protein: CASSQDVLGLASTDTQYF
V gene: TRBV10-3; J gene: TRBJ1-3; clone size: NA; D gene: TRBD1; CDR3 DNA: TGTGCCATCACAACACAGGGGATTACTGGAAACACCATATATTTT; CDR3 protein: CAITTQGITGNTIYF
V gene: TRBV15; J gene: TRBJ2-5; clone size: many; D gene: TRBD2; CDR3 DNA: TGTGCCACCAGCAGAGAGGGAGCGGGGGTCGCGACCCAGTACTTC; CDR3 protein: CATSREGAGVATQYF